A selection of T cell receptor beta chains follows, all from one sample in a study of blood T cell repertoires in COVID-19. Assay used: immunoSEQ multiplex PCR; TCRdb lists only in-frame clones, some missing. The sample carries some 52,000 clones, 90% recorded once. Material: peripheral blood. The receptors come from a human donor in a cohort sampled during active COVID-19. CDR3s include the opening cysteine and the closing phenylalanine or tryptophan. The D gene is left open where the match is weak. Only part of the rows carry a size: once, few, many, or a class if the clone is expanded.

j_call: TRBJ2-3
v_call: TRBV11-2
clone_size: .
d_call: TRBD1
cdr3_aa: CASSPEQGVRGTDTQYF

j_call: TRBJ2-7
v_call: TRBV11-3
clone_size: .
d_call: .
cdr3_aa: CASSLAPQGLLYF

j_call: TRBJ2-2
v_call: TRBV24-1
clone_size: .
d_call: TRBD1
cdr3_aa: CATSDFPDRGDTGELFF

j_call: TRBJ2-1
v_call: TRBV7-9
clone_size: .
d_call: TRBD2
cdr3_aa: CASSLGGRGGEQFF

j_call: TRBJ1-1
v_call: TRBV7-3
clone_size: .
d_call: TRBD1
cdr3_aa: CASSQQGHTEAFF

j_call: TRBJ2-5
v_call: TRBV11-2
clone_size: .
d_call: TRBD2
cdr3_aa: CASSLDPAGAGETQYF

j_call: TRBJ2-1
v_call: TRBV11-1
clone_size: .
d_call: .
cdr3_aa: CASNPSRINNEQFF

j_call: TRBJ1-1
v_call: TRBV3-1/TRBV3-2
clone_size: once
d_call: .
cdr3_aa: CASSQGFGGQRAEAFF

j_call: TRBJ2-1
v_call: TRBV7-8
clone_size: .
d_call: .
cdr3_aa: CASSLAENNEQFF

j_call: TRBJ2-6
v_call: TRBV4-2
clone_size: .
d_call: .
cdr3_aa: CASSLQNMGGANVLTF

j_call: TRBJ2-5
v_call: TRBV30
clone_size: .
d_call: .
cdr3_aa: CAWSKEGGETQYF

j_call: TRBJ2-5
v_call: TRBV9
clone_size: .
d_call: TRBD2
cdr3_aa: CASSVASGRSETQYF

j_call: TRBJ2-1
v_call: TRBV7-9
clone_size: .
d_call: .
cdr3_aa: CASSSLRTGNQINEQFF

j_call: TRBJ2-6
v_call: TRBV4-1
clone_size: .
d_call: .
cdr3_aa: CASSQAGQLSGANVLTF

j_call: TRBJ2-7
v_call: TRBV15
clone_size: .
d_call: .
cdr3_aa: CATSRDQGYEQYF

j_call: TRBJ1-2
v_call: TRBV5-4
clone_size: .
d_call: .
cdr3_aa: CASSLEQTYPYGYTF

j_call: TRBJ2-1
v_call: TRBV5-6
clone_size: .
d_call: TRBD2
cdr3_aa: CASSSSTSGRGDEQFF

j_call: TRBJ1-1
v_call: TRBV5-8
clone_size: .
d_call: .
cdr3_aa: CASSPGLNTEAFF

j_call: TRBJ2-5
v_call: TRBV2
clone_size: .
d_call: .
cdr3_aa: CASLGLGETQYF